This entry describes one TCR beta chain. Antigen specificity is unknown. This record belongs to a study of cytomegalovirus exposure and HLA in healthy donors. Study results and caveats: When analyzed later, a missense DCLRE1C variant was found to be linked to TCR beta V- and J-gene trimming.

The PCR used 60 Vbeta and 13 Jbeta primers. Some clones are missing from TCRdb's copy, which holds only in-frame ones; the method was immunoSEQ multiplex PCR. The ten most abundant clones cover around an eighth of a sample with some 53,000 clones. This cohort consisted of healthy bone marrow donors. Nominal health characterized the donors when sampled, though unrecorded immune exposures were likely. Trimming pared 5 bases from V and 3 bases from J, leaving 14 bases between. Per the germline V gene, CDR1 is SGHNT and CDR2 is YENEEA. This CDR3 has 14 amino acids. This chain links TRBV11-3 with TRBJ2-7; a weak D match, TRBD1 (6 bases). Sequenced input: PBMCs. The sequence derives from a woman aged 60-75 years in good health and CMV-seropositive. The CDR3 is CASSRDRSRYEQYF. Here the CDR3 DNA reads TGTGCCAGCAGCCGAGACAGGTCACGCTACGAGCAGTACTTC.